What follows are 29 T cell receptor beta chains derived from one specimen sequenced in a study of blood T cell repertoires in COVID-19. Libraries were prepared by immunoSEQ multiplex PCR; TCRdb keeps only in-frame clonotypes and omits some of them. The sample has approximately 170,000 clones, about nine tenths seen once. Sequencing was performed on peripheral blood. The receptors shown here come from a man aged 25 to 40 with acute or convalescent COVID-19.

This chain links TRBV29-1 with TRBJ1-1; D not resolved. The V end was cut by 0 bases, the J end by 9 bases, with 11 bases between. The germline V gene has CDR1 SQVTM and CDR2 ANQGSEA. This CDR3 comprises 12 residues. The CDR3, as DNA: TGCAGCGTTGAAGATCTGGACGGGAAAGCTTTCTTT. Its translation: CSVEDLDGKAFF.

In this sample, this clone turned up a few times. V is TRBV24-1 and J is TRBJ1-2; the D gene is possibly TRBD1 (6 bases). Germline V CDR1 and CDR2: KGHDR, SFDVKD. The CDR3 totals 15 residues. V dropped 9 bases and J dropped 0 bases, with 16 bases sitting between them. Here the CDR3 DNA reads TGTGCCACCCCCGGGGGGGCAGAGTCTAACTATGGCTACACCTTC. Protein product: CATPGGAESNYGYTF.

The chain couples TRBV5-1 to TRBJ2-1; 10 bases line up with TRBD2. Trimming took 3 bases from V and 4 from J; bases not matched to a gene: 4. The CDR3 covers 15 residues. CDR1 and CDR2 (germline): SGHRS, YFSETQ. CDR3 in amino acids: CASSYLAGEYNEQFF. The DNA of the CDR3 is TGCGCCAGCAGCTATCTAGCGGGGGAATACAATGAGCAGTTCTTC. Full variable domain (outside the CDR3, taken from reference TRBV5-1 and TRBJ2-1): KAGVTQTPRYLIKTRGQQVTLSCSPISGHRSVSWYQQTPGQGLQFLFEYFSETQRNKGNFPGRFSGRQFSNSRSEMNVSTLELGDSALYLCASSYLAGEYNEQFFGPGTRLTVL.

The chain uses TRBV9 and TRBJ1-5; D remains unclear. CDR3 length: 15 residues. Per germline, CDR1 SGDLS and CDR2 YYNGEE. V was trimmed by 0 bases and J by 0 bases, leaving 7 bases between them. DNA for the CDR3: TGTGCCAGCAGCGTAGGAGTGAATAGCAATCAGCCCCAGCATTTT. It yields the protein CASSVGVNSNQPQHF.

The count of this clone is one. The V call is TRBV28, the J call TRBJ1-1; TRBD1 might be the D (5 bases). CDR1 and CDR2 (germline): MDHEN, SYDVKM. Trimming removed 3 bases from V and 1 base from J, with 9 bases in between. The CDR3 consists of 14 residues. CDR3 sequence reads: CASSFSRANTEAFF. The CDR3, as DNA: TGTGCCAGCAGTTTCTCCAGGGCGAACACTGAAGCTTTCTTT.

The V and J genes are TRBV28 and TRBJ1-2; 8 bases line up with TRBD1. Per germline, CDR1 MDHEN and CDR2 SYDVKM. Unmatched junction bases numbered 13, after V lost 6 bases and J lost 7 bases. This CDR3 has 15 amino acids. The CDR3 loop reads CASSPSKTGGLGYTF. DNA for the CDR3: TGTGCCAGCAGCCCATCGAAAACAGGGGGTCTTGGCTACACCTTC.

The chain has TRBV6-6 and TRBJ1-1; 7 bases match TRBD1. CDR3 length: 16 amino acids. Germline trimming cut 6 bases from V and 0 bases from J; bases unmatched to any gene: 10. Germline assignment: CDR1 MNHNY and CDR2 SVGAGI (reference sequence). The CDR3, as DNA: TGTGCCAGCAGCAACGGGGGAACAGGGGTGAACACTGAAGCTTTCTTT. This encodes CASSNGGTGVNTEAFF.

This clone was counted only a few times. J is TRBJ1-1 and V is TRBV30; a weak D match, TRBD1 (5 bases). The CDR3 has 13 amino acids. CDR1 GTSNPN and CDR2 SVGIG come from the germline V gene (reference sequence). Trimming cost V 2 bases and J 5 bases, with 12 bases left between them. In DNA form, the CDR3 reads TGTGCCTGGAGTAAGGGGTTAGTTACTGAAGCTTTCTTT. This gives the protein CAWSKGLVTEAFF.

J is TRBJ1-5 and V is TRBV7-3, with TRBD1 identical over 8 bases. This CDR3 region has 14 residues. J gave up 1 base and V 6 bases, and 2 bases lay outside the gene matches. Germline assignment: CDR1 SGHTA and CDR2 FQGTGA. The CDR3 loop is CASSRTGSNQPQHF. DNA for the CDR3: TGTGCCAGCAGTAGGACAGGGAGCAATCAGCCCCAGCATTTT.

CDR3 residues: CASSLGINYGYTF. The CDR3, as DNA: TGTGCCAGCAGTTTAGGCATTAACTATGGCTACACCTTC. This chain links TRBV28 with TRBJ1-2; D remains ambiguous. Trimming shortened V by 2 bases and J by 1 base, and 5 bases separated the two germline ends. Germline CDR1 reads MDHEN; CDR2 reads SYDVKM. The CDR3 is made up of 13 amino acids.

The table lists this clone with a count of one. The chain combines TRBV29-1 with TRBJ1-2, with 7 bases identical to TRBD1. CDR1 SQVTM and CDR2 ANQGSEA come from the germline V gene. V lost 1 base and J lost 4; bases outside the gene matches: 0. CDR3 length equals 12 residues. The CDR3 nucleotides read TGCAGCGTTGAAGGACAGGGCTATGGCTACACCTTC. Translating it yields CSVEGQGYGYTF.

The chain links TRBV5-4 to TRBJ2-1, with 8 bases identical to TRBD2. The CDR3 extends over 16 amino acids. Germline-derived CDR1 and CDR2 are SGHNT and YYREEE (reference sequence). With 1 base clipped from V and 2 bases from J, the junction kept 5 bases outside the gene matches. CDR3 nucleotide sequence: TGTGCCAGCAGCTTGTTTTCGGGGGGGGCCTACAATGAGCAGTTCTTC. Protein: CASSLFSGGAYNEQFF. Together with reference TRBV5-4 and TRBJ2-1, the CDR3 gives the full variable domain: ETGVTQSPTHLIKTRGQQVTLRCSSQSGHNTVSWYQQALGQGPQFIFQYYREEENGRGNFPPRFSGLQFPNYSSELNVNALELDDSALYLCASSLFSGGAYNEQFFGPGTRLTVL.

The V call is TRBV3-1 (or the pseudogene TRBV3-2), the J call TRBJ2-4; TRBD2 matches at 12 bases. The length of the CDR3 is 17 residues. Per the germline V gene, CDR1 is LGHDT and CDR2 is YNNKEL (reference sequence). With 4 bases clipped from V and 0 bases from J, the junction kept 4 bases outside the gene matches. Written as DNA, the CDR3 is TGTGCCAGCAGCCCAGCGGGACTAGCGGGAGCCAAAAACATTCAGTACTTC. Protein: CASSPAGLAGAKNIQYF.

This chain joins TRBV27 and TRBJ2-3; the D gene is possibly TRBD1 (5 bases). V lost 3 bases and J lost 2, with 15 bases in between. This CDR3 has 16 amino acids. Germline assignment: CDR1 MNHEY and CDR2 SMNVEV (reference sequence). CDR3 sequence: CASSFEYRRYTDTQYF. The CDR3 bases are TGTGCCAGCAGTTTCGAATACAGGCGATACACAGATACGCAGTATTTT.

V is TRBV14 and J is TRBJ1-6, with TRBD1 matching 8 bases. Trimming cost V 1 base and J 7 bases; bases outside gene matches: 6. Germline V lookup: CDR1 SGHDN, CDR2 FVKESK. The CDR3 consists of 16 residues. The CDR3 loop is CASSQGTGIPNSPLHF. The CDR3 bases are TGTGCCAGCAGCCAAGGGACAGGGATACCGAATTCACCCCTCCACTTT.

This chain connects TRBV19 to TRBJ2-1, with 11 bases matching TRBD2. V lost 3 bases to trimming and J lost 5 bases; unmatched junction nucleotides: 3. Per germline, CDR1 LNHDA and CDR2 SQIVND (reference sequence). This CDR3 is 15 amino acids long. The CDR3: CASSILLAGDNEQFF. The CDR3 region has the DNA TGTGCCAGTAGTATTTTACTAGCGGGAGACAATGAGCAGTTCTTC.

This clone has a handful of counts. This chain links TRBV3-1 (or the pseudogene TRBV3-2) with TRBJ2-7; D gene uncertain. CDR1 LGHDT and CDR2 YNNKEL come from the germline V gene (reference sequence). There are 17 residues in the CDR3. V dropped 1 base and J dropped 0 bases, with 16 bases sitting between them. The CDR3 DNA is TGTGCCAGCAGCCAAGGACGGAATATGTACAGCTCCTACGAGCAGTACTTC. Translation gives CASSQGRNMYSSYEQYF.

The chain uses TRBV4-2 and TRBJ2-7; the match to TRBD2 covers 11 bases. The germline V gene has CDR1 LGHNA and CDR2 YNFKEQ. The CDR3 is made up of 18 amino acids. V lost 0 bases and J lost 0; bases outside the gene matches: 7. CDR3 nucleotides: TGTGCCAGCAGCCAAGATACGACGGGGACTAGCGGCTCCTACGAGCAGTACTTC. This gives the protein CASSQDTTGTSGSYEQYF.

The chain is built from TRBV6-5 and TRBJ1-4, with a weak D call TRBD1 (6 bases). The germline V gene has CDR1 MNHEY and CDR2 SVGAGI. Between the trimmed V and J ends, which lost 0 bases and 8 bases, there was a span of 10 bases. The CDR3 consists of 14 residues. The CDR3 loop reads CASSYSAGVEKLFF. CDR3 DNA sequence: TGTGCCAGCAGTTACTCGGCAGGGGTCGAAAAACTGTTTTTT.

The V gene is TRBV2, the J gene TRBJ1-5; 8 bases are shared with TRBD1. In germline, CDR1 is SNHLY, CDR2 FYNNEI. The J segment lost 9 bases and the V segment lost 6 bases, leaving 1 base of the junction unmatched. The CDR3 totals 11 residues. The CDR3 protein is CASRGTGPQHF. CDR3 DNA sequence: TGTGCCAGCAGAGGGACAGGGCCCCAGCATTTT.

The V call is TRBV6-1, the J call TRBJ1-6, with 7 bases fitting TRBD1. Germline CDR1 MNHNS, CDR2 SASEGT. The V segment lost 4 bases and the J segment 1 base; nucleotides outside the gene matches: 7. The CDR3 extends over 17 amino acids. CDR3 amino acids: CASSAPGGSSYNSPLHF. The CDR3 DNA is TGTGCCAGCAGTGCCCCAGGGGGGTCGTCCTATAATTCACCCCTCCACTTT.

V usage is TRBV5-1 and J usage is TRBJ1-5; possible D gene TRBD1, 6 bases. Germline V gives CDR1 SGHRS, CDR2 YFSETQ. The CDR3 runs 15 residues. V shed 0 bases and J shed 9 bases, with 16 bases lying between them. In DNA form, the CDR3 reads TGCGCCAGCAGCTTGGCCGCGGACAGAGATTCGCCCCAGCATTTT. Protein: CASSLAADRDSPQHF.

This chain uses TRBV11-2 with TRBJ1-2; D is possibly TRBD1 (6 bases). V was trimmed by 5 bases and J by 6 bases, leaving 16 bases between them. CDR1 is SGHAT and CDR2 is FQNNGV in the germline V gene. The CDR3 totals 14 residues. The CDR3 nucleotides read TGTGCCAGCAGCGGGGCCGGGACACCTGATGGCTACACCTTC. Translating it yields CASSGAGTPDGYTF.

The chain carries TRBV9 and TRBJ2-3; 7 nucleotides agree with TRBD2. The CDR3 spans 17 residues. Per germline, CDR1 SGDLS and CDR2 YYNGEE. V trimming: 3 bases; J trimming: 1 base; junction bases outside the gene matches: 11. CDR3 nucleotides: TGTGCCAGCAGCGCCTTGTCGCGGGGGAAACGCACAGATACGCAGTATTTT. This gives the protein CASSALSRGKRTDTQYF.

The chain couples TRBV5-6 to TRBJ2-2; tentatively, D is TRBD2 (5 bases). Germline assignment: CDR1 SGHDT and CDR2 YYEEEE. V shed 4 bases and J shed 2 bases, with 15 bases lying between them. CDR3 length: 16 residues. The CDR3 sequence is CASSPRRRENTGELFF. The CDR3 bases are TGTGCCAGCAGCCCCAGGAGGAGAGAAAACACCGGGGAGCTGTTTTTT.

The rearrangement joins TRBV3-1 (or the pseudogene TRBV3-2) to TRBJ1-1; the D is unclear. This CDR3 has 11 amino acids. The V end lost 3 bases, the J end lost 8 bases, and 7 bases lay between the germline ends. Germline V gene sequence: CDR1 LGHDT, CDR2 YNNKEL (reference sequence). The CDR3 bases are TGTGCCAGCAGCCAGGGAGTGGAAGCTTTCTTT. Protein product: CASSQGVEAFF.

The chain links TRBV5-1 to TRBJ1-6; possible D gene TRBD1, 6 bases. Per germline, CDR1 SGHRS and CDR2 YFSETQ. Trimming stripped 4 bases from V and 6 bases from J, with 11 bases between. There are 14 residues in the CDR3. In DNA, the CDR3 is TGCGCCAGCAGCGTACAGGGATCTAATTCACCCCTCCACTTT. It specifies CASSVQGSNSPLHF.

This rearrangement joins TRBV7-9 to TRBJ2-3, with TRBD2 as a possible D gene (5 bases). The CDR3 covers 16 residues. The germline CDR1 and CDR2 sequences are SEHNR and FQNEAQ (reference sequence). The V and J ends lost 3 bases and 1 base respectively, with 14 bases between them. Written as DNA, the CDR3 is TGTGCCAGCAGCTTTTCGATAGCGCTTGGCACAGATACGCAGTATTTT. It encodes CASSFSIALGTDTQYF.

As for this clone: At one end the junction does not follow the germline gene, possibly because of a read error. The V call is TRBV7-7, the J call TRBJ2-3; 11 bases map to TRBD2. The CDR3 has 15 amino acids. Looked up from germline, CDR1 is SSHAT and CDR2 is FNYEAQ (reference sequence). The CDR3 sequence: CASSVSGGAADTQYF. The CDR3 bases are TGTGCTAGCAGCGTTAGCGGGGGGGCCGCAGATACGCAGTATTTT. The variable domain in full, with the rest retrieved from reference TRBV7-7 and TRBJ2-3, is GAGVSQSPRYKVTKRGQDVTLRCDPISSHATLYWYQQALGQGPEFLTYFNYEAQPDKSGLPSDRFSAERPEGSISTLTIQRTEQRDSAMYRCASSVSGGAADTQYFGPGTRLTVL.